This T cell receptor (beta chain) was sequenced for a study of beta chain features in type 1 diabetes. The wider study: Patients shared similar age, gender and cell yields with healthy donors.

Regarding the study as a whole: Shortening that was moderate but significant affected the TCRB CDR3s of Type 1 diabetes patients in all four CD4+ subsets. For type 1 diabetes patients, VDJ junctions showed fewer insertions and more deletions.

cDNA synthesis used the whole RNA isolate, giving expressed TCRB sequences. The protocol was immunoSEQ multiplex PCR, while the TCRdb copy is restricted to in-frame clones and leaves out a portion. Of a few hundred thousand clones in the sample, roughly 16% are singletons; the top ten hold 0.07% to 0.095%. On this clone: Its antigen is not known.

The V and J ends lost 3 bases and 3 bases respectively, with 12 bases between them. CDR3 length equals 14 residues. CDR1 is SGHTA and CDR2 is FQGNSA in the germline V gene. Sorting produced populations that all topped 95% purity. The sequenced sample was naive CD4+ T cells from blood. This receptor was obtained from a man younger than 40 with type 1 diabetes. This chain joins TRBV7-2 and TRBJ2-7, with a possible D match to TRBD2 (6 bases). The CDR3 sequence is CASSLGDFIYEQYF. As DNA, the CDR3 is TGTGCCAGCAGCTTGGGGGACTTTATCTACGAGCAGTACTTC. Variable domain in full (rest from reference TRBV7-2 and TRBJ2-7): GAGVSQSPSNKVTEKGKDVELRCDPISGHTALYWYRQSLGQGLEFLIYFQGNSAPDKSGLPSDRFSAERTGGSVSTLTIQRTQQEDSAVYLCASSLGDFIYEQYFGPGTRLTVT.